Shown below are 22 T cell receptor beta chains from a single sample sequenced in a study of T cell responses to AZD1222 COVID-19 vaccine. The assay was immunoSEQ multiplex PCR, and TCRdb's table has in-frame clones only and misses some. The sample records some 120,000 clones, around 89% being singletons. This material consisted of peripheral blood, taken on day 0 of MenACWY control vaccination. Receptors originate from an adult in good health.

The gene calls are TRBV19 and TRBJ2-4; 9 positions match TRBD2. Per germline, CDR1 LNHDA and CDR2 SQIVND (reference sequence). The CDR3 is 18 amino acids. Losses at the gene ends were 6 bases for V and 5 bases for J; bases not matched to a gene: 17. CDR3 coding DNA: TGTGCCAGTAGACGGGCGGGAGGGCTCCTCTCTTCCCAAAACATTCAGTACTTC. This codes for CASRRAGGLLSSQNIQYF.

The CDR3 protein is CASSASTDTQYF. DNA of the CDR3: TGTGCCAGCAGCGCGAGCACAGATACGCAGTATTTT. The rearrangement uses TRBV5-4 and TRBJ2-3, with no clear D. The ends were cut back, 4 bases at V and 0 bases at J, with 3 bases in the middle. Germline assignment: CDR1 SGHNT and CDR2 YYREEE (reference sequence). CDR3 length equals 12 residues.

This clone was seen a few times. The chain joins TRBV12-3 or TRBV12-4 to TRBJ1-6; D unclear. Trimming took 5 bases from V and 7 from J, leaving 9 bases between them. The CDR3 is made up of 13 amino acids. In DNA, the CDR3 is TGTGCCAGCAGTCCGACCGTAAATTCACCCCTCCACTTT. Translated: CASSPTVNSPLHF.

CDR3 sequence: CASRSRGTGFHTEAFF. CDR3 coding DNA: TGTGCCAGCAGGTCAAGAGGGACAGGGTTCCACACTGAAGCTTTCTTT. The chain carries TRBV2 and TRBJ1-1, with 9 bases identical to TRBD1. The CDR3 covers 16 residues. Losses at the gene ends were 6 bases for V and 3 bases for J; bases not matched to a gene: 11. Germline V gene lookup returns CDR1 SNHLY and CDR2 FYNNEI.

The chain carries TRBV10-3 and TRBJ1-2; D might be TRBD1 (5 bases). Germline V lookup: CDR1 ENHRY, CDR2 SYGVKD. This CDR3 spans 11 amino acids. Trimming removed 7 bases at V and 6 bases at J, with 9 bases between. Here the CDR3 DNA reads TGTGCCATCACCGAGGGGCATGGCTACACCTTC. Translating gives CAITEGHGYTF.

The rearrangement links TRBV5-1 to TRBJ2-1; a possible D gene is TRBD2 (6 bases). Trimming removed 0 bases at V and 6 bases at J, with 10 bases between. CDR1 is SGHRS, CDR2 YFSETQ, per germline. This CDR3 is built from 14 residues. Here the CDR3 reads CASSLAGGFNEQFF. For the CDR3, the DNA is TGCGCCAGCAGCTTGGCCGGGGGTTTCAATGAGCAGTTCTTC.

The rearrangement links TRBV20-1 to TRBJ2-1, with TRBD2 matching over 9 bases. The V gene end was trimmed by 4 bases and the J gene end by 12 bases; junction bases not matched to a gene: 4. The CDR3 length is 11 residues. Germline V gives CDR1 DFQATT, CDR2 SNEGSKA (reference sequence). CDR3 amino acids: CSATRAGGQFF. As DNA, the CDR3 is TGCAGTGCTACAAGAGCGGGAGGGCAGTTCTTC.

This clone was found a few times. The rearrangement links TRBV3-1 (or the pseudogene TRBV3-2) to TRBJ1-1, with D maybe TRBD1 (5 bases). CDR1 LGHDT and CDR2 YNNKEL come from the germline V gene (reference sequence). The CDR3 is 16 residues long. The V and J ends lost 0 bases and 11 bases respectively, with 22 bases between them. The CDR3 spells CASSQDLGGPGRAAFF. Here the CDR3 DNA reads TGTGCCAGCAGCCAAGATTTAGGTGGGCCCGGCAGGGCCGCTTTCTTT.

The gene calls are TRBV4-2 and TRBJ1-3; no clear D. CDR1 is LGHNA and CDR2 is YNFKEQ in the germline V gene. There are 18 residues in the CDR3. Trimming cost V 4 bases and J 2 bases, with 21 bases left between them. The CDR3: CASSPTGGLTRPGNTIYF. The CDR3, as DNA: TGTGCCAGCAGCCCGACCGGCGGACTCACGAGGCCTGGAAACACCATATATTTT.

This clone was observed a few times. The rearrangement joins TRBV9 to TRBJ1-3; D not certain. The CDR3 runs 15 residues. The V end lost 0 bases, the J end lost 4 bases, and 11 bases lay between the germline ends. Germline V gives CDR1 SGDLS, CDR2 YYNGEE. The CDR3 sequence is CASSVGPGSGNTIYF. The CDR3 DNA is TGTGCCAGCAGCGTAGGGCCGGGGTCCGGAAACACCATATATTTT.

The chain uses TRBV3-1 (or the pseudogene TRBV3-2) and TRBJ1-1; perhaps TRBD1 as D (5 bases). The V gene lost 5 bases and the J gene lost 1 base, with 11 bases spanning the gap. Germline V gene lookup returns CDR1 LGHDT and CDR2 YNNKEL (reference sequence). This CDR3 has 14 amino acids. For the CDR3, the DNA is TGTGCCAGCAGCTCGATGACAGAGAACACTGAAGCTTTCTTT. It yields the protein CASSSMTENTEAFF.

This clone came up once. The chain recombines TRBV7-9 with TRBJ2-7; D remains unclear. Germline V gives CDR1 SEHNR, CDR2 FQNEAQ (reference sequence). V dropped 6 bases and J dropped 0 bases, with 3 bases sitting between them. This CDR3 has 11 residues. CDR3 in DNA: TGTGCCAGCAGATCCTCCTACGAGCAGTACTTC. It is translated as CASRSSYEQYF.

V and J are TRBV13 and TRBJ1-1; D is perhaps TRBD1 (5 bases). CDR3 length: 14 residues. Germline CDR1 reads PRHDT; CDR2 reads FYEKMQ (reference sequence). V lost 5 bases and J 4 bases, leaving 14 bases between the germline ends. In DNA form, the CDR3 reads TGTGCCAGCAGCGATTCTGGGGGTCCCACTGAAGCTTTCTTT. Translating it yields CASSDSGGPTEAFF.

The gene calls are TRBV4-1 and TRBJ2-1, with a weak D call TRBD2 (5 bases). Trimming left V 0 bases short and J 6 bases short, with 6 bases between. Per germline, CDR1 MGHRA and CDR2 YSYEKL. CDR3 size: 13 residues. The CDR3 loop is CASSQDAGNEQFF. The CDR3 DNA is TGCGCCAGCAGCCAAGACGCGGGCAATGAGCAGTTCTTC.

The table lists this clone with a count of one. This rearrangement joins TRBV27 to TRBJ2-1; D possibly corresponds to TRBD2 (5 bases). The CDR3 is 16 amino acids. CDR1 MNHEY and CDR2 SMNVEV come from the germline V gene (reference sequence). V dropped 3 bases and J dropped 5 bases, with 17 bases sitting between them. The CDR3 DNA follows: TGTGCCAGCAGTTTCCCCGGGCTAGCAGAACACAATGAGCAGTTCTTC. Encoded protein: CASSFPGLAEHNEQFF.

The CDR3 sequence: CAISDYNKQGNTEAFF. As DNA, the CDR3 is TGTGCCATCAGTGATTATAATAAACAGGGAAACACTGAAGCTTTCTTT. The genes are TRBV10-3 and TRBJ1-1, with a tentative D call TRBD1 (6 bases). There are 16 residues in the CDR3. Trimming took 3 bases from V and 2 from J, leaving 16 bases between them. CDR1 and CDR2 from the germline V gene are ENHRY and SYGVKD.

The V and J genes are TRBV5-1 and TRBJ1-3; no clear D gene. Between the trimmed V and J ends, which lost 0 bases and 5 bases, there was a span of 6 bases. The CDR3 spans 13 residues. CDR1 is SGHRS, CDR2 YFSETQ, per germline. The CDR3 bases are TGCGCCAGCAGCTTGGATCCAAGAAACACCATATATTTT. It encodes CASSLDPRNTIYF.

The chain combines TRBV23-1 with TRBJ1-1, with D possibly matching TRBD1 (5 bases). TRBV23-1 carries the ORF label, with uncertain function. The V end was cut by 2 bases, the J end by 4 bases, with 14 bases between. This CDR3 is 15 amino acids long. CDR3 amino acids: CASSQSLSGSTEAFF. The CDR3 bases are TGCGCCAGCAGTCAAAGTCTGTCAGGGAGCACTGAAGCTTTCTTT.

The V gene is TRBV30, the J gene TRBJ1-2, with no clear D. The ends were cut back, 3 bases at V and 0 bases at J, with 11 bases in the middle. CDR1 GTSNPN and CDR2 SVGIG come from the germline V gene (reference sequence). The CDR3 spans 14 residues. In DNA form, the CDR3 reads TGTGCCTGGAGCCGTGGGAGATCTAACTATGGCTACACCTTC. The encoded protein is CAWSRGRSNYGYTF.

This clone was counted a single time. The chain carries TRBV27 and TRBJ2-1; tentatively, D is TRBD1 or TRBD2 (5 bases each). Germline CDR1 reads MNHEY; CDR2 reads SMNVEV (reference sequence). V lost 5 bases and J lost 6, with 14 bases in between. The CDR3 extends over 14 amino acids. The CDR3 reads CASSVGTHSNEQFF. As DNA, the CDR3 is TGTGCCAGCAGTGTCGGGACGCACTCCAATGAGCAGTTCTTC.

V gene TRBV30 combines with J gene TRBJ1-3, with TRBD1 identical over 8 bases. V was clipped by 4 bases and J by 3 bases; unmatched bases: 5. This CDR3 region has 14 residues. CDR1 and CDR2 from the germline V gene are GTSNPN and SVGIG (reference sequence). CDR3 amino acids: CAWIYRGGGNTIYF. For the CDR3, the DNA is TGTGCCTGGATCTACAGGGGGGGTGGAAACACCATATATTTT. Supplemented by reference TRBV30 and TRBJ1-3, the full variable domain reads SQTIHQWPATLVQPVGSPLSLECTVEGTSNPNLYWYRQAAGRGLQLLFYSVGIGQISSEVPQNLSASRPQDRQFILSSKKLLLSDSGFYLCAWIYRGGGNTIYFGEGSWLTVV.

The rearrangement joins TRBV7-6 to TRBJ2-3; no definite D call. Germline V gives CDR1 SGHVS, CDR2 FNYEAQ. Trimming removed 1 base at V and 0 bases at J, with 11 bases between. This CDR3 is 16 amino acids long. The CDR3 region is CASSLVLRSSTDTQYF. Here the CDR3 DNA reads TGTGCCAGCAGCTTAGTGCTGCGGTCTAGCACAGATACGCAGTATTTT.